The rows below give T cell receptor beta chains drawn from one sample of a study of early T cells in non-severe SARS-CoV-2 infection. TCRdb re-derived calls from the 5' RACE reads in MiXCR, one entry per CDR3 protein. The data hold fewer than 60,000 distinct CDR3 sequences, with around 9.6% observed a single time. The source was whole blood, collected at baseline. The receptors originated from an adult who was a healthcare worker with PCR-confirmed SARS-CoV-2 infection or an uninfected control (not recorded which). CDR3s include the opening cysteine and the closing phenylalanine or tryptophan. D genes are given only for firm matches. Only part of the rows carry a size: once, few, many, or a class if the clone is expanded.

j_call | d_call | v_call | clone_size | cdr3_nt | cdr3_aa
TRBJ2-1 | TRBD1 | TRBV20-1 | few | TGCAGTGCTAGAGGGGACAGGTACAATGAGCAGTTCTTC | CSARGDRYNEQFF
TRBJ1-5 | - | TRBV12-3/TRBV12-4 | many | TGTGCCAGCAGTTTAGAGATTACTCAGCCCCAGCATTTT | CASSLEITQPQHF
TRBJ2-2 | - | TRBV5-1 | few | TGCGCCAGCAGCTTGGCCGGGGTTAACACCGGGGAGCTGTTTTTT | CASSLAGVNTGELFF
TRBJ1-1 | - | TRBV27 | - | TGTGCCAGCAGTTTATCAGGGAGGAAGGCTGAAGCTTTCTTT | CASSLSGRKAEAFF
TRBJ1-5 | - | TRBV6-2/TRBV6-3 | - | TGTGCCAGCACGGAGGGGAGCCCTGATCAGCCCCAGCATTTT | CASTEGSPDQPQHF
TRBJ2-2 | TRBD1 | TRBV27 | many | TGTGCCAGCAGTTTGATAGGGACAGTGAACACCGGGGAGCTGTTTTTT | CASSLIGTVNTGELFF
TRBJ2-7 | TRBD1 | TRBV30 | - | TGTGCCTGGAGTGTATTGGCAGGGGGACAGGAGAGACCCTACGAGCAGTACTTC | CAWSVLAGGQERPYEQYF
TRBJ2-2 | - | TRBV18 | once | TGTGCCAGCTCACCTCGCCATGCAACGAACACCGGGGAGCTGTTTTTT | CASSPRHATNTGELFF
TRBJ2-7 | TRBD2 | TRBV5-1 | - | TGCGCCAGCAGCCCCCCGGGTCTCGGGGAGGGCCGCGAGCAGTACTTC | CASSPPGLGEGREQYF
TRBJ1-1 | TRBD1 | TRBV5-4 | - | TGTGCCAGCAGCTTCCCCGGGACAGGGGGGACTGAAGCTTTCTTT | CASSFPGTGGTEAFF
TRBJ2-7 | TRBD1 | TRBV12-3/TRBV12-4 | few | TGTGCCAGCAGTTCGGGGGACAGGCGGGCGGGAAACTACGAGCAGTACTTC | CASSSGDRRAGNYEQYF
TRBJ2-1 | - | TRBV20-1 | many | TGCAGTGCTAGAGAAGGGCTGTACAATGAGCAGTTCTTC | CSAREGLYNEQFF
TRBJ2-3 | - | TRBV7-8 | many | TGTGCCAGCAGCCGCTCCGGGGGTGGCAGATACACAGATACGCAGTATTTT | CASSRSGGGRYTDTQYF
TRBJ1-1 | TRBD1 | TRBV5-6 | many | TGTGCCAGCAGCAGCGACAGGGGGCGAGTCACTGAAGCTTTCTTT | CASSSDRGRVTEAFF
TRBJ2-3 | - | TRBV20-1 | - | TGCAGTGCTAGAGACCCGGGACGACAAGGAACAGATACGCAGTATTTT | CSARDPGRQGTDTQYF
TRBJ2-6 | - | TRBV7-2 | - | TGTGCCAGCAAGCCCCCTGGGGCCAACGTCCTGACTTTC | CASKPPGANVLTF
TRBJ1-1 | - | TRBV21-1 | many | TGTGCCAGCAGCAAATTTGGCAGGTTTTATACTGAAGCTTTCTTT | CASSKFGRFYTEAFF
TRBJ2-5 | TRBD1 | TRBV7-9 | - | TGTGCCAGCAGCTCTACTTGGACAGGGGAAGAGACCCAGTACTTC | CASSSTWTGEETQYF
TRBJ2-1 | TRBD2 | TRBV3-1 | - | TGTGCCAGCAGCCGGACTAGCATCGATGAGCAGTTCTTC | CASSRTSIDEQFF
TRBJ2-2 | TRBD2 | TRBV7-3 | - | TGTGCCAGCAGCTTAGGGGGACTAGCGGGCACCGGGGAGCTGTTTTTT | CASSLGGLAGTGELFF
TRBJ1-5 | - | TRBV19 | many | TGTGCCAGTAGTATGGCGTACAGGAGCAATCAGCCCCAGCATTTT | CASSMAYRSNQPQHF
TRBJ2-7 | - | TRBV6-6 | many | TGTGCCAGCAGACAAAGCACCGGGAGTTCCTACGAGCAGTACTTC | CASRQSTGSSYEQYF
TRBJ2-7 | - | TRBV10-3 | few | TGTGCCATCAGTGAGTGGGACAACTCCTACGAGCAGTACTTC | CAISEWDNSYEQYF
TRBJ1-5 | TRBD1 | TRBV7-2 | many | TGTGCCAGCTCCCGGGACAGTTATCAGCCCCAGCATTTT | CASSRDSYQPQHF
TRBJ1-2 | - | TRBV6-1 | many | TGTGCCAGCAGTCAACCCGGGACACTTTCCGGCTACACCTTC | CASSQPGTLSGYTF
TRBJ1-6 | - | TRBV20-1 | many | TGCAGTGCTACCGAGGGGACTTCTAATTCACCCCTCCACTTT | CSATEGTSNSPLHF
TRBJ1-4 | TRBD1 | TRBV12-3/TRBV12-4 | few | TGTGCCAGCAGTCCCGGACAGGTTACAACTAATGAAAAACTGTTTTTT | CASSPGQVTTNEKLFF
TRBJ1-1 | - | TRBV14 | many | TGTGCCAGCAGCCGGACGATAGGCACTGAAGCTTTCTTT | CASSRTIGTEAFF
TRBJ1-2 | - | TRBV28 | few | TGTGCCAGCAGTTTACGGGGAGTTATTCTCTATGGCTACACCTTC | CASSLRGVILYGYTF
TRBJ1-2 | TRBD1 | TRBV6-1 | many | TGTGCCAGCAGTTTCCGCCTTCAGACAGGGGGGTTAGCTAACTATGGCTACACCTTC | CASSFRLQTGGLANYGYTF
TRBJ1-5 | - | TRBV7-2 | many | TGTGCCAGCAGCTTCCAGTATAGCAATCAGCCCCAGCATTTT | CASSFQYSNQPQHF
TRBJ2-3 | TRBD1 | TRBV15 | medium-sized | TGTGCCACCAGCAGAGATCCGGGACAGGGCACAGATACGCAGTATTTT | CATSRDPGQGTDTQYF
TRBJ2-7 | - | TRBV14 | - | TGTGCCAGCAGCCAATGGGAGTACGAGCAGTACTTC | CASSQWEYEQYF
TRBJ2-7 | TRBD1 | TRBV7-8 | many | TGTGCCAGCAGCCGGGGACAGGGGGTAAACGAGCAGTACTTC | CASSRGQGVNEQYF
TRBJ2-3 | - | TRBV5-4 | - | TGTGCCAGCAGCTTGGACAGCACAGATACGCAGTATTTT | CASSLDSTDTQYF
TRBJ2-3 | - | TRBV20-1 | few | TGCAGTGCTACTAGCGGGTCAGGGGGGGATACGCAGTATTTT | CSATSGSGGDTQYF
TRBJ1-1 | - | TRBV3-1 | few | TGTGCCAGCAGAACCGACAGCGCGAACACTGAAGCTTTCTTT | CASRTDSANTEAFF
TRBJ2-1 | - | TRBV3-1 | many | TGTGCCAGCAGCCCCGCAATAAGCTCCTACAATGAGCAGTTCTTC | CASSPAISSYNEQFF
TRBJ2-5 | TRBD2 | TRBV5-1 | many | TGCGCCAGCAGCTTGAATCTTGGGGGGGAAGGAGAGACCCAGTACTTC | CASSLNLGGEGETQYF
TRBJ2-2 | - | TRBV6-1 | few | TGTGCCAGCGGAGGAACTAGAGGTACCGGGGAGCTGTTTTTT | CASGGTRGTGELFF
TRBJ2-1 | TRBD2 | TRBV18 | few | TGTGCCAGCTCACCTCCTAGCGGGGGGGGCAATGAGCAGTTCTTC | CASSPPSGGGNEQFF
TRBJ2-7 | TRBD1 | TRBV18 | few | TGTGCCAGCTCACCACAAAGAGAAGGGACAGCCCGCGATCAAGGTTACTTC | CASSPQREGTARDQGYF
TRBJ1-5 | TRBD1 | TRBV6-1 | few | TGTGCCACTTACCGGGACAGATATTCATCGGGCAATCAGCCCCAGCATTTT | CATYRDRYSSGNQPQHF
TRBJ1-1 | - | TRBV18 | few | TGTGCCAGCTCACCAAGGGAGACTGAAGCTTTCTTT | CASSPRETEAFF
TRBJ2-7 | TRBD2 | TRBV4-1 | - | TGCGCCAGCAGCCAAGATTCTAGCGGGTTTGTCGACGAGCAGTACTTC | CASSQDSSGFVDEQYF
TRBJ2-1 | - | TRBV21-1 | many | TGTGCCAGCAGCACGGGACTAAAGAACAATGAGCAGTTCTTC | CASSTGLKNNEQFF
TRBJ1-2 | - | TRBV29-1 | few | TGCAGCGTGCCGGGACCGAACTATGGCTACACCTTC | CSVPGPNYGYTF
TRBJ1-1 | - | TRBV20-1 | many | TGCAGTGCCCCATCCCAGGGGTCGAACACTGAAGCTTTCTTT | CSAPSQGSNTEAFF
TRBJ1-1 | - | TRBV5-1 | many | TGCGCCAGCAGCCCGACCCCGGACTACACTGAAGCTTTCTTT | CASSPTPDYTEAFF
TRBJ2-7 | - | TRBV25-1 | few | TGTGCCAGCAGTGAGGCTGGCGGGAATGGACGCGAGCAGTACTTC | CASSEAGGNGREQYF